The clone carrying this TCR beta chain appeared a few times. Its antigen remains unidentified. These data come from a study of cytotoxic CD8 clonotypes in ibrutinib-treated CLL. Background on the study: Responses: around 24 partial, 2 complete; after median around 70 months, around 15 stayed remitted, roughly 12 progressed.

This table comes from immunoSEQ multiplex PCR, and its TCRdb copy is limited to in-frame clones, with some not included. The sample lists more than 110,000 clones, around 80% occurring once. Findings and limits, study-wide: Few clonotypes were public, and these shrank or held steady under treatment.

Sample: PBMCs, taken after 36 months of ibrutinib treatment. This sequence originates from a human donor with chronic lymphocytic leukemia.

This CDR3 reads CASNTGTGDLYEQYF. The DNA of the CDR3 is TGTGCCAGCAACACCGGGACAGGGGACCTCTACGAGCAGTACTTC. This chain connects TRBV6-1 to TRBJ2-7; 10 nucleotides match TRBD1. V lost 7 bases to trimming and J lost 3 bases; unmatched junction nucleotides: 9. CDR1 and CDR2 (germline): MNHNS, SASEGT. CDR3 size: 15 residues.